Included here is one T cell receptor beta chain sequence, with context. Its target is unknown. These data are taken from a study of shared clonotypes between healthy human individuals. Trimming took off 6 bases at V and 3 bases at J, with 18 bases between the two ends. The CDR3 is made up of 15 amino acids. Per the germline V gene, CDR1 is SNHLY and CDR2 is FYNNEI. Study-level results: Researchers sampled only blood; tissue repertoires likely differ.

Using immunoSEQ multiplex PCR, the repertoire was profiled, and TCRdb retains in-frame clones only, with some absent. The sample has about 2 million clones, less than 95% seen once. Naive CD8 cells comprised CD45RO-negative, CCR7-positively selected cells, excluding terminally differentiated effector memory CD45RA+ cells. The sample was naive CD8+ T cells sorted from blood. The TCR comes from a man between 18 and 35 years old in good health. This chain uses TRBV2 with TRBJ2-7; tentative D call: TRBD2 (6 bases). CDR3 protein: CASRVSQVGGYEQYF. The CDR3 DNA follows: TGTGCCAGCAGGGTGAGTCAGGTGGGAGGCTACGAGCAGTACTTC. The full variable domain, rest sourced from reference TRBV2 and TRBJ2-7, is EPEVTQTPSHQVTQMGQEVILRCVPISNHLYFYWYRQILGQKVEFLVSFYNNEISEKSEIFDDQFSVERPDGSNFTLKIRSTKLEDSAMYFCASRVSQVGGYEQYFGPGTRLTVT.